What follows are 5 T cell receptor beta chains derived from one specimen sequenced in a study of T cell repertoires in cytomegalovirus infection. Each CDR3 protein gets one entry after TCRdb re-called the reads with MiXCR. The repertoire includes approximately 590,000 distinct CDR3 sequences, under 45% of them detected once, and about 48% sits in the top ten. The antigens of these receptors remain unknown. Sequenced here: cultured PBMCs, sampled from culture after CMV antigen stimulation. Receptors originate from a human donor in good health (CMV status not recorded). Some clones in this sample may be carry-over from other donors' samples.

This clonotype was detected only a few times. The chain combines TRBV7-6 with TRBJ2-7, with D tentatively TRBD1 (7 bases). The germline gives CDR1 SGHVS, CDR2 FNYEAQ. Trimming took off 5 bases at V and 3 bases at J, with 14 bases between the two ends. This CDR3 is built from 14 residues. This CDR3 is CASSQGGFFYEQYF. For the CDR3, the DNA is TGTGCCAGCAGCCAGGGGGGCTTCTTCTACGAGCAGTACTTC.

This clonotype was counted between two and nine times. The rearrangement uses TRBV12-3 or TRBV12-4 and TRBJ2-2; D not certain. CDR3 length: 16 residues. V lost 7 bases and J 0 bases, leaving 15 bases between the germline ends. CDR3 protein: CASKDEYSANTGELFF. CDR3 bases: TGTGCCAGCAAAGACGAGTACAGCGCGAACACCGGGGAGCTGTTTTTT.

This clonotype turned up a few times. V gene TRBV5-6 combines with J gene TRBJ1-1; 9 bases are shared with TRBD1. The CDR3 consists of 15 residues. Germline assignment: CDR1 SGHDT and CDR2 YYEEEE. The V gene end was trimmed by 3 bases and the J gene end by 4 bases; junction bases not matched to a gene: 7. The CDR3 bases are TGTGCCAGCAGCTACGGGACAGGGCTGGGCACTGAAGCTTTCTTT. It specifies CASSYGTGLGTEAFF.

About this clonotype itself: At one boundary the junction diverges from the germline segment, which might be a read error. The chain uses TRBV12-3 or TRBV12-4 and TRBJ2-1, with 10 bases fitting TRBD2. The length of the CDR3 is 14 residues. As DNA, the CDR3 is TGTGCCAGCAGTGTAGCGGGAGGTGGGGATGAGCAGTTCTTC. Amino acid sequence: CASSVAGGGDEQFF.

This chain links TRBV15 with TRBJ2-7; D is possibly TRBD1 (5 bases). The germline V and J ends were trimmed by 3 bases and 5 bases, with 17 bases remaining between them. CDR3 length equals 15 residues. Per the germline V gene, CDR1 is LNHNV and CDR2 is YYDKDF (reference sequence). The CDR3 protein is CATSSLAGFFHEQYF. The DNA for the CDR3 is TGTGCCACCAGCAGCCTGGCAGGGTTTTTTCACGAGCAGTACTTC.